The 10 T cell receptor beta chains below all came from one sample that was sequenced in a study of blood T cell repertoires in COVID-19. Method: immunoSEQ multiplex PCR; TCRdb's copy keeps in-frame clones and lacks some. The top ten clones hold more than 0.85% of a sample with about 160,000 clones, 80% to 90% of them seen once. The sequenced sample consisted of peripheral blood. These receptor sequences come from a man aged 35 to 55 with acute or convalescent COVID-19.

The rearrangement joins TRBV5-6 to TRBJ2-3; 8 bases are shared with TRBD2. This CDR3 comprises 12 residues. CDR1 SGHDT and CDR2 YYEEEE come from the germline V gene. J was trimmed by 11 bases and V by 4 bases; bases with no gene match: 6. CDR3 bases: TGTGCCAGCAGCCCCTCCGGGACTAGGCAGTATTTT. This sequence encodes CASSPSGTRQYF.

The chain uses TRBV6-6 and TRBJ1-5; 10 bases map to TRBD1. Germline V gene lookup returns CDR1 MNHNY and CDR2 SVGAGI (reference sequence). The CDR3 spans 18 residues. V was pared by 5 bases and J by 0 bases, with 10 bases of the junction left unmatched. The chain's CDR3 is CASSPRTGGGYSNQPQHF. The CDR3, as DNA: TGTGCCAGCAGTCCCCGGACAGGGGGGGGGTATAGCAATCAGCCCCAGCATTTT.

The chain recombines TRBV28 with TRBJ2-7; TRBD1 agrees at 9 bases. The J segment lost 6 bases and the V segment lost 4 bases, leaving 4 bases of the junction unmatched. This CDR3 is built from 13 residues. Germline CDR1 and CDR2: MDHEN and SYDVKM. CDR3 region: CASSSGTGREQYF. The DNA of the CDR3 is TGTGCCAGCAGTTCCGGGACAGGGCGCGAGCAGTACTTC.

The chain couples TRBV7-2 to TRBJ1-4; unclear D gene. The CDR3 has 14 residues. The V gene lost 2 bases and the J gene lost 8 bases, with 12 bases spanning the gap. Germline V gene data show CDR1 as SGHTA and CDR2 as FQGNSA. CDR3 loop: CASSLLYQSEKLFF. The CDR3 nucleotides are TGTGCCAGCAGCTTATTGTACCAGTCGGAAAAACTGTTTTTT.

The CDR3 bases are TGTGCCAGCAGTCCCCCCGGCCAGACTGGGTTCTACGAGCAGTACTTC. It codes for CASSPPGQTGFYEQYF. The chain carries TRBV27 and TRBJ2-7; D is unclear. V shed 5 bases and J shed 3 bases, with 20 bases lying between them. The CDR3 has 16 amino acids. Per the germline V gene, CDR1 is MNHEY and CDR2 is SMNVEV (reference sequence).

CDR3 sequence: CATSRGLTGEVVAFF. The CDR3 DNA reads as TGTGCCACCAGCAGAGGTCTGACAGGGGAGGTGGTCGCTTTCTTT. The rearrangement joins TRBV15 to TRBJ1-1; 8 bases map to TRBD1. The CDR3 runs to 15 residues. CDR1 LNHNV and CDR2 YYDKDF come from the germline V gene (reference sequence). Unmatched junction bases numbered 12, after V lost 1 base and J lost 11 bases.

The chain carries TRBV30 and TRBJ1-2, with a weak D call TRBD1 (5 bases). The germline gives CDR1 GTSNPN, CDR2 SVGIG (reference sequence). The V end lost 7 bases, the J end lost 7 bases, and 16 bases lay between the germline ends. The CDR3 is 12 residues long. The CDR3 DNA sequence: TGTGCCTACCCCAGGGTAGGGCCTGGCTACACCTTC. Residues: CAYPRVGPGYTF.

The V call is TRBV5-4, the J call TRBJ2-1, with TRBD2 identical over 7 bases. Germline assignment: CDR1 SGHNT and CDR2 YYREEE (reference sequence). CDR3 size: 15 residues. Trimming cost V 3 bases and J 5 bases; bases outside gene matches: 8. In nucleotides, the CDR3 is TGTGCCAGCAGCTCCCCCGGGACTACCAACAATGAGCAGTTCTTC. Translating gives CASSSPGTTNNEQFF.

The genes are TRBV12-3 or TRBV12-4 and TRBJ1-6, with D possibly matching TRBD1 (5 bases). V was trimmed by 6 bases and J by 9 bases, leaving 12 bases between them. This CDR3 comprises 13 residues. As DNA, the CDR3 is TGTGCCAGCAGCCCCAGGGTAATTTCACCCCTCCACTTT. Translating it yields CASSPRVISPLHF.

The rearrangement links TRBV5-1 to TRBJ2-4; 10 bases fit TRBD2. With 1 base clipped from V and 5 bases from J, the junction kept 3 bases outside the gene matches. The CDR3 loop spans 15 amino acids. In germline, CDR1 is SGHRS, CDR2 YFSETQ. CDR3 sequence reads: CASSLSLAGENIQYF. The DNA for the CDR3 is TGCGCCAGCAGCTTGAGTCTAGCGGGGGAAAACATTCAGTACTTC.